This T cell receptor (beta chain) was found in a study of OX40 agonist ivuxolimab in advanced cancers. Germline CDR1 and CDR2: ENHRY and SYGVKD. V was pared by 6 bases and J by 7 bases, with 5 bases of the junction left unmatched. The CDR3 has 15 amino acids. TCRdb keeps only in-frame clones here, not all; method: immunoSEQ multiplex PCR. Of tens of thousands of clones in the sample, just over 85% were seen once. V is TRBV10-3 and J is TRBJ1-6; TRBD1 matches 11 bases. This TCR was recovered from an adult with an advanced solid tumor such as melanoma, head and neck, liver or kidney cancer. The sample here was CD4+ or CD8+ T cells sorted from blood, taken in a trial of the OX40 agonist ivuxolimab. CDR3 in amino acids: CAISEDRGHNSPLHF. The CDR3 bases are TGTGCCATCAGCGAGGACAGGGGGCACAATTCACCCCTCCACTTT.